Shown below are 6 T cell receptor beta chains from a single sample sequenced in a study of response to subunit inactivated influenza vaccine. One entry per CDR3 protein, called by TCRdb with MiXCR from the RT-PCR reads. The sample includes some 540,000 distinct CDR3 sequences, 20% to 25% of them seen just once. These data were also reused for a study on T cells expressing NK-cell markers. That paper adds: 5'RACE template switching with UMIs produced the TCR beta cDNA.

The sequencing used CD4+ T cells sorted from PBMCs, collected 12 days after vaccination. These receptors were taken from a man aged 50 to 59 who received an inactivated influenza vaccine.

The chain has TRBV7-2 and TRBJ2-7, with D possibly TRBD2 on 6 matching bases. V lost 6 bases and J 3 bases, leaving 12 bases between the germline ends. The length of the CDR3 is 13 residues. Germline V CDR1 and CDR2: SGHTA, FQGNSA. CDR3 in amino acids: CASSKLGLYEQYF. CDR3 DNA sequence: TGTGCCAGCAGTAAACTGGGACTCTACGAGCAGTACTTC.

This clonotype appeared a few times. The chain joins TRBV20-1 to TRBJ2-3; 7 bases align to TRBD1. Germline trimming cut 6 bases from V and 3 bases from J; bases unmatched to any gene: 9. CDR1 is DFQATT and CDR2 is SNEGSKA in the germline V gene (reference sequence). The CDR3 runs 14 residues. CDR3 in DNA: TGCAGTGCCCTCGACAGGGCCGGGACAGATACGCAGTATTTT. It codes for CSALDRAGTDTQYF.

This clonotype occurred many times. The chain couples TRBV7-9 to TRBJ2-3; no definite D call. Germline CDR1 reads SEHNR; CDR2 reads FQNEAQ (reference sequence). V dropped 3 bases and J dropped 4 bases, with 5 bases sitting between them. The length of the CDR3 is 12 residues. The CDR3 DNA follows: TGTGCCAGCAGCTTGATCCCAGATACGCAGTATTTT. Protein sequence: CASSLIPDTQYF.

The CDR3 DNA reads as TGTGCCAGCAGCTCGGGGGGGAGGGACACTGAAGCTTTCTTT. This sequence encodes CASSSGGRDTEAFF. This rearrangement joins TRBV7-9 to TRBJ1-1, with D maybe TRBD1 (5 bases). Trimming removed 4 bases from V and 3 bases from J, with 12 bases in between. The CDR3 consists of 14 residues. Germline CDR1 is SEHNR and CDR2 is FQNEAQ (reference sequence).

CDR3 in amino acids: CASRIQHKETQYF. The CDR3 bases are TGTGCCAGCAGAATTCAGCACAAAGAGACCCAGTACTTC. The genes are TRBV7-2 and TRBJ2-5; D remains ambiguous. The CDR3 runs to 13 residues. Trimming shortened V by 6 bases and J by 3 bases, and 11 bases separated the two germline ends. CDR1 and CDR2 (germline): SGHTA, FQGNSA. The whole variable domain, filled in from reference TRBV7-2 and TRBJ2-5, reads GAGVSQSPSNKVTEKGKDVELRCDPISGHTALYWYRQSLGQGLEFLIYFQGNSAPDKSGLPSDRFSAERTGGSVSTLTIQRTQQEDSAVYLCASRIQHKETQYFGPGTRLLVL.

The table lists this clonotype with a few counts. An end of the junction does not agree with germline; a read error may underlie this. J is TRBJ2-3 and V is TRBV7-7, with 10 positions matching TRBD2. CDR1 and CDR2 (germline): SSHAT, FNYEAQ (reference sequence). The CDR3 has 16 residues. This CDR3 is CASSKEGGLAADTQYF. In DNA form, the CDR3 reads TGTGCTAGCAGCAAAGAGGGTGGACTAGCGGCAGATACGCAGTATTTT.